A selection of T cell receptor beta chains follows, all from one sample in a study of technical replicates of blood from several donors. The repertoire was sequenced with immunoSEQ multiplex PCR; TCRdb's copy has only in-frame clones and lacks some. The sample has some 70,000 clones, 80% to 95% seen once. The sample taken for sequencing was T cells isolated from PBMCs. Source of these receptors: a human donor in good health. Both conserved end residues are part of each CDR3. Each record gives: clone size, V gene, D gene, J gene, CDR3 DNA, CDR3 protein. A D gene is named only where the DNA matches it firmly. Clone size is shown for a subset of rows, as once, few, many or a class of expanded clone.

clone size: NA; V gene: TRBV19; D gene: NA; J gene: TRBJ2-7; CDR3 DNA: TGTGCCAGTAGTGAGCAAGGGGGAGAGAGATACGAGCAGTACTTC; CDR3 protein: CASSEQGGERYEQYF
clone size: NA; V gene: TRBV19; D gene: TRBD1; J gene: TRBJ1-2; CDR3 DNA: TGTGCCACCTGGGGATGGACAGGCTCACCCTATGGCTACACCTTC; CDR3 protein: CATWGWTGSPYGYTF
clone size: NA; V gene: TRBV11-2; D gene: TRBD2; J gene: TRBJ2-7; CDR3 DNA: TGTGCCAGCAGCTTAGATTTCGGGACTAGCGGTACCTACGAGCAGTACTTC; CDR3 protein: CASSLDFGTSGTYEQYF
clone size: NA; V gene: TRBV4-3; D gene: NA; J gene: TRBJ2-5; CDR3 DNA: TGCGCCAGCAGCCAGGACACCCTAGGCGAGCTAGCGGAGACCCAGTACTTC; CDR3 protein: CASSQDTLGELAETQYF
clone size: NA; V gene: TRBV13; D gene: TRBD2; J gene: TRBJ2-5; CDR3 DNA: TGTGCCAGCAGCTTACTACAGGCGGGACTAGCGGCGGAGACCCAGTACTTC; CDR3 protein: CASSLLQAGLAAETQYF
clone size: NA; V gene: TRBV9; D gene: TRBD2; J gene: TRBJ2-7; CDR3 DNA: TGTGCCAGCAGCGTATGGACTAGCGGGAGTGAAAAGTACTTC; CDR3 protein: CASSVWTSGSEKYF
clone size: NA; V gene: TRBV29-1; D gene: TRBD2; J gene: TRBJ2-1; CDR3 DNA: TGCAGCGTTGAAGAGCGGGAGGTCAATGAGCAGTTCTTC; CDR3 protein: CSVEEREVNEQFF
clone size: NA; V gene: TRBV6-5; D gene: NA; J gene: TRBJ1-3; CDR3 DNA: TGTGCCAGCAGGGAGGGGGGAAACACCATATATTTT; CDR3 protein: CASREGGNTIYF
clone size: NA; V gene: TRBV27; D gene: NA; J gene: TRBJ1-5; CDR3 DNA: TGTGCCAGCAGTGTGGCAGGGCTCAATCAGCCCCAGCATTTT; CDR3 protein: CASSVAGLNQPQHF
clone size: NA; V gene: TRBV6-5; D gene: NA; J gene: TRBJ2-5; CDR3 DNA: TGTGCCAGCAGTTACTCGAGGGGGCAAGAGACCCAGTACTTC; CDR3 protein: CASSYSRGQETQYF
clone size: NA; V gene: TRBV27; D gene: TRBD2; J gene: TRBJ2-4; CDR3 DNA: TGTGCCAGCAGTCCCGCGGGGGAGGACATTCAGTACTTC; CDR3 protein: CASSPAGEDIQYF
clone size: NA; V gene: TRBV19; D gene: NA; J gene: TRBJ1-2; CDR3 DNA: TGTGCCAGTAGTAGAAGGGGTGATGGCTACACCTTC; CDR3 protein: CASSRRGDGYTF
clone size: few; V gene: TRBV5-1; D gene: NA; J gene: TRBJ1-3; CDR3 DNA: TGCGCCAGCAGCTTGGACAGAGGGTCTGGAAACACCATATATTTT; CDR3 protein: CASSLDRGSGNTIYF
clone size: NA; V gene: TRBV5-4; D gene: TRBD2; J gene: TRBJ2-1; CDR3 DNA: TGTGCCAGCAGCCGGGGGGATGAGCAGTTCTTC; CDR3 protein: CASSRGDEQFF
clone size: NA; V gene: TRBV5-1; D gene: TRBD2; J gene: TRBJ2-1; CDR3 DNA: TGCGCCAGCAGCTTGTTGCGGGAGACCAATGAGCAGTTCTTC; CDR3 protein: CASSLLRETNEQFF
clone size: NA; V gene: TRBV4-1; D gene: NA; J gene: TRBJ2-7; CDR3 DNA: TGCGCCACCGGGGAGCCGGGCGAGCAGTACTTC; CDR3 protein: CATGEPGEQYF
clone size: NA; V gene: TRBV27; D gene: TRBD2; J gene: TRBJ2-5; CDR3 DNA: TGTGCCAGCAGTACCGAGACTAGCGGGAGGTCTCGGGAGACCCAGTACTTC; CDR3 protein: CASSTETSGRSRETQYF
clone size: NA; V gene: TRBV9; D gene: TRBD2; J gene: TRBJ2-1; CDR3 DNA: TGTGCCAGCAGCCCACTTCCGGCGGGAGTATTGAATGAGCAGTTCTTC; CDR3 protein: CASSPLPAGVLNEQFF
clone size: NA; V gene: TRBV7-2; D gene: NA; J gene: TRBJ2-7; CDR3 DNA: TGTGCCAGCAGCCGGGATTTAGGGGACGGGTATAGCGGCGAGCAGTACTTC; CDR3 protein: CASSRDLGDGYSGEQYF
clone size: NA; V gene: TRBV28; D gene: TRBD1; J gene: TRBJ1-5; CDR3 DNA: TGTGCCAGCAGTGTAACAGGGGGCAATCAGCCCCAGCATTTT; CDR3 protein: CASSVTGGNQPQHF
clone size: once; V gene: TRBV9; D gene: NA; J gene: TRBJ1-2; CDR3 DNA: TGTGCCAGCAGCGTAGGCGGAGGCTGGGACTATGGCTACACCTTC; CDR3 protein: CASSVGGGWDYGYTF
clone size: NA; V gene: TRBV29-1; D gene: TRBD2; J gene: TRBJ2-3; CDR3 DNA: TGCAGCACACGACTAGCGGGAGATGATACGCAGTATTTT; CDR3 protein: CSTRLAGDDTQYF
clone size: NA; V gene: TRBV5-8; D gene: TRBD1; J gene: TRBJ1-2; CDR3 DNA: TGTGCCAGCAGCGTTCCAGGGGGCGATAACTATGGCTACACCTTC; CDR3 protein: CASSVPGGDNYGYTF